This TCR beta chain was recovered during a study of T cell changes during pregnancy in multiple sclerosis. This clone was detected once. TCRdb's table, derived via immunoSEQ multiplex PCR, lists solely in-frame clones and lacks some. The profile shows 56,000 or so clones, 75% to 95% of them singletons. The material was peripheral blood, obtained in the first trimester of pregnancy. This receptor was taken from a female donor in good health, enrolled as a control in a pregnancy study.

CDR3 amino acids: CASRGGTRNTEAFF. The CDR3 DNA follows: TGCGCCAGCCGGGGGGGGACAAGGAACACTGAAGCTTTCTTT. The rearrangement joins TRBV4-1 to TRBJ1-1; D may be TRBD1 (6 bases). The CDR3 has 14 amino acids. Germline CDR1 is MGHRA and CDR2 is YSYEKL. V was clipped by 8 bases and J by 1 base, with 14 bases between them.